Shown below are 31 T cell receptor beta chains from a single sample sequenced in a study of T-cell memory formation after mild COVID-19. TCRdb processed the 5' RACE reads anew with MiXCR; each CDR3 protein has one entry. This table holds about half a million distinct CDR3 sequences, roughly 20% found once. The specimen was PBMCs or a T cell subset sorted from them (not recorded which). Receptor source: an adult woman who had mild COVID-19 (a few samples of this study predate the infection). Cell type and time point are not known.

In DNA, the CDR3 is TGTGCCAGCACAGCCAGATCAGGGGGGGCCTACGAGCAGTACTTC. This sequence encodes CASTARSGGAYEQYF. The chain recombines TRBV2 with TRBJ2-7; tentatively, D is TRBD1 or TRBD2 (7 bases each). CDR3 length equals 15 residues. Trimming took 7 bases from V and 2 from J, leaving 18 bases between them. Germline V gives CDR1 SNHLY, CDR2 FYNNEI.

This clonotype has a handful of counts. The genes are TRBV7-2 and TRBJ2-1, with TRBD2 matching 13 bases. The CDR3 is 17 amino acids. The V segment lost 5 bases and the J segment 7 bases; nucleotides outside the gene matches: 11. Germline CDR1 and CDR2: SGHTA and FQGNSA. The CDR3: CASSRRALAGGLNEQFF. CDR3 DNA: TGTGCCAGCAGCCGAAGGGCACTAGCGGGGGGGCTTAATGAGCAGTTCTTC.

The chain employs TRBV9 and TRBJ2-7; TRBD1 matches at 10 bases. The CDR3 length is 15 residues. J lost 5 bases, V lost 3 bases, and 8 bases had no gene match. Germline V gene sequence: CDR1 SGDLS, CDR2 YYNGEE. The CDR3 nucleotides are TGTGCCAGCAGCGCCCCGGGACAGGGGTCCCACGAGCAGTACTTC. It yields the protein CASSAPGQGSHEQYF.

This clonotype was observed a handful of times. The gene calls are TRBV3-1 and TRBJ2-5; D remains ambiguous. The CDR3 extends over 12 amino acids. V was trimmed by 2 bases and J by 5 bases, leaving 6 bases between them. Germline V gives CDR1 LGHDT, CDR2 YNNKEL (reference sequence). CDR3 amino acids: CASSQKMETQYF. The CDR3 DNA reads TGTGCCAGCAGCCAAAAGATGGAGACCCAGTACTTC.

This clonotype was seen more than once but under ten times. The chain has TRBV7-2 and TRBJ2-3; TRBD2 agrees at 13 bases. Trimming took 5 bases from V and 7 from J; bases not matched to a gene: 9. This CDR3 has 16 residues. Looked up from germline, CDR1 is SGHTA and CDR2 is FQGNSA. CDR3 in amino acids: CASSPFGLAGENTQYF. CDR3 in DNA: TGTGCCAGCAGCCCCTTCGGACTAGCGGGAGAAAATACGCAGTATTTT.

The chain uses TRBV9 and TRBJ2-7, with 7 positions matching TRBD2. Germline V gives CDR1 SGDLS, CDR2 YYNGEE. The CDR3 covers 15 residues. Losses at the gene ends were 0 bases for V and 5 bases for J; bases not matched to a gene: 8. As DNA, the CDR3 is TGTGCCAGCAGCGTAGATGTGGGGGGGAGGAACGAGCAGTACTTC. Protein: CASSVDVGGRNEQYF.

This clonotype was counted a few times. This chain connects TRBV12-3 or TRBV12-4 to TRBJ2-1, with D perhaps TRBD1 or TRBD2 (5 bases each). Trimming shortened V by 5 bases and J by 9 bases, and 26 bases separated the two germline ends. The CDR3 is 17 amino acids. CDR3 protein: CASSPFLGVSLVGEQFF. In DNA, the CDR3 is TGTGCCAGCAGTCCGTTTCTGGGGGTTTCCCTCGTGGGTGAGCAGTTCTTC.

The chain carries TRBV11-2 and TRBJ2-5; D is unresolved. V gave up 5 bases and J gave up 7 bases, with 14 bases separating them. The length of the CDR3 is 13 residues. Germline CDR1 reads SGHAT; CDR2 reads FQNNGV. CDR3 region: CASSLERPLTQYF. CDR3 in DNA: TGTGCCAGCAGCCTCGAAAGACCCTTGACCCAGTACTTC. The entire variable domain, with the rest obtained from reference TRBV11-2 and TRBJ2-5, is as follows: EAGVAQSPRYKIIEKRQSVAFWCNPISGHATLYWYQQILGQGPKLLIQFQNNGVVDDSQLPKDRFSAERLKGVDSTLKIQPAKLEDSAVYLCASSLERPLTQYFGPGTRLLVL.

The chain links TRBV5-1 to TRBJ2-3; 8 positions agree with TRBD2. V was pared by 7 bases and J by 8 bases, with 6 bases of the junction left unmatched. Germline V gives CDR1 SGHRS, CDR2 YFSETQ. The CDR3 runs to 12 residues. The CDR3 here is CASQREWGTQYF. As DNA, the CDR3 is TGCGCCAGCCAGCGGGAGTGGGGTACGCAGTATTTT.

The rearrangement links TRBV25-1 to TRBJ1-1; 11 bases are a match to TRBD1. Germline assignment: CDR1 MGHDK and CDR2 SYGVNS. With 1 base clipped from V and 5 bases from J, the junction kept 3 bases outside the gene matches. The CDR3 has 15 residues. The CDR3, as DNA: TGTGCCAGCAGTGAATCCGGGACAGGGGGAACTGAAGCTTTCTTT. Residues: CASSESGTGGTEAFF. The full variable domain, in which reference TRBV25-1 and TRBJ1-1 provide the parts outside the CDR3, is EADIYQTPRYLVIGTGKKITLECSQTMGHDKMYWYQQDPGMELHLIHYSYGVNSTEKGDLSSESTVSRIRTEHFPLTLESARPSHTSQYLCASSESGTGGTEAFFGQGTRLTVV.

This clonotype came up a few times. This chain links TRBV6-5 with TRBJ2-5, with 8 bases identical to TRBD1. The CDR3 covers 15 residues. The trim removed 2 bases at V and 7 bases at J, leaving 9 bases unmatched. Germline CDR1 reads MNHEY; CDR2 reads SVGAGI. The CDR3 protein is CASSYDRGVPGTQYF. The DNA of the CDR3 is TGTGCCAGCAGTTACGACAGGGGAGTCCCTGGGACCCAGTACTTC.

This clonotype was seen more than once but under ten times. The chain couples TRBV5-5 to TRBJ2-7, with D possibly being TRBD2 (5 bases). The CDR3 spans 13 residues. The V gene's germline CDR1 is SGHKS and CDR2 YYEKEE (reference sequence). V was pared by 4 bases and J by 5 bases, with 13 bases between. The CDR3 here is CASSRGDWDEQYF. The DNA of the CDR3 is TGTGCCAGCAGCCGGGGAGATTGGGACGAGCAGTACTTC.

This clonotype was detected only a few times. V usage is TRBV2 and J usage is TRBJ1-4; D may be TRBD1 (5 bases). The CDR3 sequence is 16 residues long. CDR1 and CDR2 (germline): SNHLY, FYNNEI. V was pared by 3 bases and J by 0 bases, with 11 bases between. The CDR3 coding sequence is TGTGCCAGCAGTGACAAGGGGTCTACAACTAATGAAAAACTGTTTTTT. Its translation: CASSDKGSTTNEKLFF.

This sequence joins TRBV9 and TRBJ2-5; 8 bases fit TRBD1. Per the germline V gene, CDR1 is SGDLS and CDR2 is YYNGEE. The junction had 6 bases not matched to a gene; V was cut back by 0 bases and J by 5 bases. This CDR3 contains 15 residues. The CDR3 sequence: CASSVGGRGQETQYF. CDR3 nucleotide sequence: TGTGCCAGCAGCGTAGGTGGCAGGGGGCAGGAGACCCAGTACTTC.

The rearrangement uses TRBV5-1 and TRBJ1-1; possible D gene TRBD1, 6 bases. Trimming stripped 0 bases from V and 11 bases from J, with 17 bases between. The germline V gene has CDR1 SGHRS and CDR2 YFSETQ. The CDR3 is made up of 14 amino acids. The CDR3 reads CASSLGLNREEAFF. CDR3 DNA sequence: TGCGCCAGCAGCTTGGGCCTCAACAGGGAGGAGGCTTTCTTT.

The genes are TRBV24-1 and TRBJ1-5; TRBD1 matches 8 bases. V was clipped by 3 bases and J by 0 bases; unmatched bases: 12. This CDR3 is 19 amino acids long. Germline CDR1 is KGHDR and CDR2 is SFDVKD. The CDR3 DNA reads as TGTGCCACCAGTGATGGCCGGGACAGGCATTTATATAGCAATCAGCCCCAGCATTTT. This gives the protein CATSDGRDRHLYSNQPQHF.

This clonotype was seen only once. This chain joins TRBV29-1 and TRBJ2-1; D possibly corresponds to TRBD1 (6 bases). CDR1 SQVTM and CDR2 ANQGSEA come from the germline V gene. V was cut by 0 bases and J by 5 bases, with 11 bases left in between. The CDR3 totals 14 residues. CDR3 sequence reads: CSVEDRGEHNEQFF. As DNA, the CDR3 is TGCAGCGTTGAAGACAGGGGAGAACACAATGAGCAGTTCTTC.

This clonotype was detected only a few times. The V call is TRBV15, the J call TRBJ2-1; no clear D. The CDR3 extends over 13 amino acids. The V gene lost 0 bases and the J gene lost 4 bases, with 4 bases spanning the gap. The V gene's germline CDR1 is LNHNV and CDR2 YYDKDF (reference sequence). The CDR3 spells CATSRESYNEQFF. The CDR3 DNA sequence: TGTGCCACCAGCAGAGAATCTTACAATGAGCAGTTCTTC.

The chain combines TRBV5-1 with TRBJ1-1, with no clear D. Germline CDR1 reads SGHRS; CDR2 reads YFSETQ. The CDR3 is 15 amino acids. Trimming removed 4 bases at V and 1 base at J, with 14 bases between. This CDR3 reads CASSPSSNPNTEAFF. CDR3 bases: TGCGCCAGCAGCCCGTCCTCCAATCCGAACACTGAAGCTTTCTTT.

This chain links TRBV7-2 with TRBJ2-6; weak D call: TRBD2 (6 bases). Trimming left V 5 bases short and J 4 bases short, with 15 bases between. The CDR3 totals 16 residues. Germline V gene sequence: CDR1 SGHTA, CDR2 FQGNSA. This CDR3 reads CASSIWAGSGANVLTF. CDR3 in DNA: TGTGCCAGCAGCATCTGGGCGGGGTCAGGGGCCAACGTCCTGACTTTC.

This chain joins TRBV12-3 or TRBV12-4 and TRBJ1-1, with D possibly being TRBD1 (6 bases). The CDR3 length is 13 residues. V shed 6 bases and J shed 6 bases, with 14 bases lying between them. The CDR3 loop is CASRVEGVAEAFF. The CDR3 DNA sequence: TGTGCCAGCAGAGTTGAGGGGGTGGCTGAAGCTTTCTTT.

This clonotype occurred a few times. The chain couples TRBV12-3 or TRBV12-4 to TRBJ2-3, with 10 positions matching TRBD2. The junction had 7 bases not matched to a gene; V was cut back by 5 bases and J by 5 bases. The CDR3 covers 15 residues. CDR3 amino acids: CASSLPGLAVDTQYF. The CDR3 coding sequence is TGTGCCAGCAGTCTTCCCGGACTAGCGGTAGATACGCAGTATTTT.

This clonotype was counted a few times. V is TRBV4-3 and J is TRBJ2-3; possibly TRBD2 for D (6 bases). CDR3 length: 18 residues. Germline lookup yields CDR1 LGHNA and CDR2 YSLEER. V lost 4 bases, J lost 3 bases, and 23 bases lay in between. CDR3 coding DNA: TGCGCCAGCAGCCCTGGACCCGGGAGTGCTCTCGGGACAGATACGCAGTATTTT. This sequence encodes CASSPGPGSALGTDTQYF.

The chain links TRBV12-3 or TRBV12-4 to TRBJ1-6; the D is unclear. Trimming pared 0 bases from V and 10 bases from J, leaving 7 bases between. The CDR3 totals 13 residues. This CDR3 reads CASSLALGSPLHF. In DNA form, the CDR3 reads TGTGCCAGCAGTTTAGCGCTGGGGTCACCCCTCCACTTT.

V usage is TRBV7-8 and J usage is TRBJ1-2; D uncertain. The germline V and J ends were trimmed by 1 base and 4 bases, with 16 bases remaining between them. This CDR3 has 16 amino acids. Germline V gives CDR1 SGHVS, CDR2 FQNEAQ. The CDR3 nucleotides read TGTGCCAGCAGCTTAGGCCCACCTACAAAAGCCTATGGCTACACCTTC. Amino acids: CASSLGPPTKAYGYTF. Supplemented by reference TRBV7-8 and TRBJ1-2, the full variable domain reads GAGVSQSPRYKVAKRGQDVALRCDPISGHVSLFWYQQALGQGPEFLTYFQNEAQLDKSGLPSDRFFAERPEGSVSTLKIQRTQQEDSAVYLCASSLGPPTKAYGYTFGSGTRLTVV.

This clonotype was found many times. J is TRBJ2-7 and V is TRBV7-3; TRBD2 agrees at 7 bases. Trimming cost V 5 bases and J 1 base; bases outside gene matches: 2. Germline lookup yields CDR1 SGHTA and CDR2 FQGTGA. This CDR3 spans 13 amino acids. In nucleotides, the CDR3 is TGTGCCAGCAGCCCCGGGGGGTCCTACGAGCAGTACTTC. It is translated as CASSPGGSYEQYF.

The V call is TRBV6-2 or TRBV6-3, the J call TRBJ2-7, with D perhaps TRBD2 (5 bases). CDR1 is MNHEY and CDR2 is SVGEGT in the germline V gene. V was shortened by 2 bases and J by 2 bases, with 13 bases between the two germline ends. The CDR3 has 15 residues. The CDR3 loop reads CASSYEVWETYEQYF. CDR3 DNA sequence: TGTGCCAGCAGTTACGAGGTCTGGGAGACCTACGAGCAGTACTTC.

This clonotype was seen only a few times. The rearrangement links TRBV10-3 to TRBJ1-5; D possibly corresponds to TRBD1 (5 bases). V was clipped by 4 bases and J by 6 bases, with 13 bases between them. Germline assignment: CDR1 ENHRY and CDR2 SYGVKD. This CDR3 comprises 14 residues. The DNA for the CDR3 is TGTGCCATCAGTGGTAGTGGGCAGGGTCAGCCCCAGCATTTT. As protein: CAISGSGQGQPQHF.

The CDR3 coding sequence is TGTGCCAGCAGCTTAGATTTTAGCGGAAACATTCAGTACTTC. It codes for CASSLDFSGNIQYF. V and J are TRBV7-2 and TRBJ2-4; tentative D call: TRBD2 (6 bases). The V gene's germline CDR1 is SGHTA and CDR2 FQGNSA. The CDR3 runs 14 residues. V dropped 1 base and J dropped 6 bases, with 10 bases sitting between them.

This clonotype was found a few times. The rearrangement joins TRBV5-1 to TRBJ2-1; D unresolved. Trimming took off 0 bases at V and 6 bases at J, with 13 bases between the two ends. The CDR3 runs to 15 residues. Germline CDR1 and CDR2: SGHRS and YFSETQ. CDR3 sequence: CASSLVYRISNEQFF. The CDR3 DNA is TGCGCCAGCAGCTTGGTATACCGCATAAGCAATGAGCAGTTCTTC.

This clonotype was recorded a few times. The CDR3 sequence is CAWNPTGTSYEQYF. The CDR3 region has the DNA TGTGCCTGGAACCCGACAGGGACCTCCTACGAGCAGTACTTC. V usage is TRBV30 and J usage is TRBJ2-7, with 7 bases that match TRBD1. The V segment lost 4 bases and the J segment 0 bases; nucleotides outside the gene matches: 6. This CDR3 has 14 amino acids. The germline gives CDR1 GTSNPN, CDR2 SVGIG (reference sequence).